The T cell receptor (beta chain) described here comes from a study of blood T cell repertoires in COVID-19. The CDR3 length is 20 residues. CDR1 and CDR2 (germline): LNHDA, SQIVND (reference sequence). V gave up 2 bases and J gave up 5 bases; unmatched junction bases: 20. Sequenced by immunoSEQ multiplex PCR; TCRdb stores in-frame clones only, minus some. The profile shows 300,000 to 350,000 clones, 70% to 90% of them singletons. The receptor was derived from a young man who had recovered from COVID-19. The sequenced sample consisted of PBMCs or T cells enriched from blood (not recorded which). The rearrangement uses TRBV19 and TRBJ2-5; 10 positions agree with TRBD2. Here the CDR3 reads CASSISAYTSSGGPGETQYF. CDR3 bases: TGTGCCAGTAGTATATCGGCTTACACTTCTAGCGGGGGTCCTGGGGAGACCCAGTACTTC. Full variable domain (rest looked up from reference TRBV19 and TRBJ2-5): DGGITQSPKYLFRKEGQNVTLSCEQNLNHDAMYWYRQDPGQGLRLIYYSQIVNDFQKGDIAEGYSVSREKKESFPLTVTSAQKNPTAFYLCASSISAYTSSGGPGETQYFGPGTRLLVL.